These T cell receptor beta chains were read from a single sample in a study of shared clonotypes between healthy human individuals. Here immunoSEQ multiplex PCR was the method, and the copy in TCRdb shows in-frame clones only, minus some. The data show about 1 million clones, 70% to 80% seen once. Material for sequencing was memory CD4+ T cells sorted from blood. The source is a man aged 18 to 35 in good health. Both conserved end residues are part of each CDR3. Each record gives: clone size, V gene, D gene, J gene, CDR3 DNA, CDR3 protein. A D gene is named only where the DNA matches it firmly. Only part of the rows carry a size: once, few, many, or a class if the clone is expanded.

clone size: few; V gene: TRBV29-1; D gene: -; J gene: TRBJ1-2; CDR3 DNA: TGCAGCGTTACTCCTAACTATGGCTACACCTTC; CDR3 protein: CSVTPNYGYTF
clone size: -; V gene: TRBV19; D gene: -; J gene: TRBJ2-2; CDR3 DNA: TGTGCCAGTAGTCTAGGGGGAGCGAACACCGGGGAGCTGTTTTTT; CDR3 protein: CASSLGGANTGELFF
clone size: -; V gene: TRBV5-1; D gene: -; J gene: TRBJ1-2; CDR3 DNA: TGCGCCAGCAGCTGGGGCGGGGGAGATAACTATGGCTACACCTTC; CDR3 protein: CASSWGGGDNYGYTF
clone size: many; V gene: TRBV15; D gene: -; J gene: TRBJ2-2; CDR3 DNA: TGTGCCACCAGCAGACCCACCGGGGAGCTGTTTTTT; CDR3 protein: CATSRPTGELFF
clone size: -; V gene: TRBV10-2; D gene: TRBD2; J gene: TRBJ2-7; CDR3 DNA: TGCGCCAGCAGCCGACTAGCGGGGGGGGTCGAGCAGTACTTC; CDR3 protein: CASSRLAGGVEQYF
clone size: -; V gene: TRBV13; D gene: -; J gene: TRBJ2-2; CDR3 DNA: TGTGCCAGCAGCTTAGCAGGGACTGGGGAGCTGTTTTTT; CDR3 protein: CASSLAGTGELFF
clone size: -; V gene: TRBV18; D gene: -; J gene: TRBJ2-3; CDR3 DNA: TGTGCCAGCTCACCACTGACGGGGGGCGGCACAGATACGCAGTATTTT; CDR3 protein: CASSPLTGGGTDTQYF
clone size: -; V gene: TRBV15; D gene: -; J gene: TRBJ2-5; CDR3 DNA: TGTGCCACCAGCAGACGACGAAGGACAGAGAAAGAGACCCAGTACTTC; CDR3 protein: CATSRRRRTEKETQYF
clone size: -; V gene: TRBV2; D gene: TRBD1; J gene: TRBJ1-1; CDR3 DNA: TGTGCCAGCAGTTCAGACAGGGGATCTGAAGCTTTCTTT; CDR3 protein: CASSSDRGSEAFF
clone size: -; V gene: TRBV6-5; D gene: -; J gene: TRBJ1-6; CDR3 DNA: TGTGCCAGCAGTTTTTCAGCGAGCTCCTATAATTCACCCCTCCACTTT; CDR3 protein: CASSFSASSYNSPLHF
clone size: few; V gene: TRBV5-5; D gene: TRBD1; J gene: TRBJ2-6; CDR3 DNA: TGTGCCAGCAGCTCAGACAGGGGGCTGGGTGGGGCCAACGTCCTGACTTTC; CDR3 protein: CASSSDRGLGGANVLTF
clone size: few; V gene: TRBV28; D gene: -; J gene: TRBJ1-1; CDR3 DNA: TGTGCCAGCAGTTTATATACCGGGGCTTTCTTT; CDR3 protein: CASSLYTGAFF
clone size: few; V gene: TRBV2; D gene: -; J gene: TRBJ1-6; CDR3 DNA: TGTGCCAGCATCTTGATGGGGAATTCACCCCTCCACTTT; CDR3 protein: CASILMGNSPLHF
clone size: few; V gene: TRBV6-5; D gene: -; J gene: TRBJ2-7; CDR3 DNA: TGTGCCAGCAGTTCAGGGGGGTCCTACGAGCAGTACTTC; CDR3 protein: CASSSGGSYEQYF
clone size: few; V gene: TRBV6-6; D gene: -; J gene: TRBJ1-2; CDR3 DNA: TGTGCCAGCAGTTTAGTCAGGGGCCCGATGTTCTATGGCTACACCTTC; CDR3 protein: CASSLVRGPMFYGYTF
clone size: few; V gene: TRBV6-5; D gene: TRBD2; J gene: TRBJ2-5; CDR3 DNA: TGTGCCAGCAGTCGACAAGCGGGAAGAGAGACCCAGTACTTC; CDR3 protein: CASSRQAGRETQYF
clone size: -; V gene: TRBV10-3; D gene: -; J gene: TRBJ2-5; CDR3 DNA: TGTGCCATCACTAGGGCCCCGGGGGAGACCCAGTACTTC; CDR3 protein: CAITRAPGETQYF
clone size: -; V gene: TRBV6-5; D gene: -; J gene: TRBJ1-5; CDR3 DNA: TGTGCCAGCTCCCGGGGAACTAGCAATCAGCCCCAGCATTTT; CDR3 protein: CASSRGTSNQPQHF
clone size: -; V gene: TRBV10-3; D gene: -; J gene: TRBJ2-3; CDR3 DNA: TGTGCCATCAGTGAGTCGGCGGGATCGATAGATACGCAGTATTTT; CDR3 protein: CAISESAGSIDTQYF
clone size: -; V gene: TRBV5-4; D gene: -; J gene: TRBJ1-1; CDR3 DNA: TGTGCCAGCAGCCCTGCAGGAGGGGCTTTGAACACTGAAGCTTTCTTT; CDR3 protein: CASSPAGGALNTEAFF
clone size: -; V gene: TRBV5-4; D gene: -; J gene: TRBJ2-3; CDR3 DNA: TGTGCCAGCAGCTTGGAAGCGGCAGATACGCAGTATTTT; CDR3 protein: CASSLEAADTQYF
clone size: once; V gene: TRBV5-1; D gene: -; J gene: TRBJ1-2; CDR3 DNA: TGCGCCAGCCGATCGACCGTGCAGTCCCGGAACTATGGCTACACCTTC; CDR3 protein: CASRSTVQSRNYGYTF
clone size: -; V gene: TRBV10-1; D gene: -; J gene: TRBJ2-7; CDR3 DNA: TGCGCCAGCAGTGCAATCAGCTCCCGGACGATCAACGAGCAGTACTTC; CDR3 protein: CASSAISSRTINEQYF
clone size: -; V gene: TRBV9; D gene: TRBD2; J gene: TRBJ2-1; CDR3 DNA: TGTGCCAGCAGCACCCGAACGAGGCGGGGGGGCCTCAATGAGCAGTTCTTC; CDR3 protein: CASSTRTRRGGLNEQFF
clone size: -; V gene: TRBV6-1; D gene: -; J gene: TRBJ2-5; CDR3 DNA: TGTGCCAGCAGTGAGAATCCGGGGTCCGGAGGGACCCAGTACTTC; CDR3 protein: CASSENPGSGGTQYF
clone size: few; V gene: TRBV11-3; D gene: -; J gene: TRBJ2-1; CDR3 DNA: TGTGCCAGCAGCCCGGGACAGGGGAGGCGGGAGGGTTACAATGAGCAGTTCTTC; CDR3 protein: CASSPGQGRREGYNEQFF
clone size: -; V gene: TRBV5-1; D gene: -; J gene: TRBJ2-7; CDR3 DNA: TGCGCCAGCAGCTTGAGTCCAGGGCGCGAGCAGTACTTC; CDR3 protein: CASSLSPGREQYF
clone size: -; V gene: TRBV15; D gene: TRBD2; J gene: TRBJ2-7; CDR3 DNA: TGTGCCACCAGTGACGGACTAGCGGGATACTACGAGCAGTACTTC; CDR3 protein: CATSDGLAGYYEQYF
clone size: -; V gene: TRBV7-7; D gene: -; J gene: TRBJ2-6; CDR3 DNA: TGTGCTAGCAGCTCTGCTGGGGCCAACGTCCTGACTTTC; CDR3 protein: CASSSAGANVLTF
clone size: once; V gene: TRBV10-1; D gene: -; J gene: TRBJ2-2; CDR3 DNA: TGCGCCAGCAGTAACCGCCGGACTACTAACACCGGGGAGCTGTTTTTT; CDR3 protein: CASSNRRTTNTGELFF
clone size: -; V gene: TRBV19; D gene: -; J gene: TRBJ1-5; CDR3 DNA: TGTGCCAGTAGCCCATTGGACACTCTTCGCAATCAGCCCCAGCATTTT; CDR3 protein: CASSPLDTLRNQPQHF
clone size: -; V gene: TRBV5-6; D gene: TRBD1; J gene: TRBJ2-1; CDR3 DNA: TGTGCCAGCAGCTTTCTCGGGACAGCCCTCAATGAGCAGTTCTTC; CDR3 protein: CASSFLGTALNEQFF
clone size: -; V gene: TRBV14; D gene: -; J gene: TRBJ1-3; CDR3 DNA: TGTGCCAGCAGCCAAGATAGGTTCTCTGGAAACACCATATATTTT; CDR3 protein: CASSQDRFSGNTIYF